Sequencing of this TCR beta chain was carried out in a study of blood T cells in healthy people across ages. This CDR3 is built from 15 residues. V was shortened by 3 bases and J by 4 bases, with 15 bases between the two germline ends. Germline lookup yields CDR1 MDHEN and CDR2 SYDVKM. Together with a sample-barcoded 5' primer, a J-beta primer mix was included in a second PCR lasting roughly 6 to 12 cycles. TCRdb analysed the 5' RACE reads with MiXCR anew, one entry per CDR3 protein. The sample holds 760,000 or so distinct CDR3 sequences; about 25% are singletons and the top ten take more than 7.5%. This clonotype was recorded a few times. These same records also appear under a second study, on T cells of mothers and their children. Per that study: Second-PCR amplification with M1S added sample barcodes and 2-4 random nucleotides.

This TCR derives from a boy under 18 in good health. Sequencing was performed on blood. The chain is built from TRBV28 and TRBJ2-5; a weak D match, TRBD1 (5 bases). This chain's CDR3 is CASSLGQAERETQYF. CDR3 bases: TGTGCCAGCAGTTTGGGGCAGGCGGAACGAGAGACCCAGTACTTC.